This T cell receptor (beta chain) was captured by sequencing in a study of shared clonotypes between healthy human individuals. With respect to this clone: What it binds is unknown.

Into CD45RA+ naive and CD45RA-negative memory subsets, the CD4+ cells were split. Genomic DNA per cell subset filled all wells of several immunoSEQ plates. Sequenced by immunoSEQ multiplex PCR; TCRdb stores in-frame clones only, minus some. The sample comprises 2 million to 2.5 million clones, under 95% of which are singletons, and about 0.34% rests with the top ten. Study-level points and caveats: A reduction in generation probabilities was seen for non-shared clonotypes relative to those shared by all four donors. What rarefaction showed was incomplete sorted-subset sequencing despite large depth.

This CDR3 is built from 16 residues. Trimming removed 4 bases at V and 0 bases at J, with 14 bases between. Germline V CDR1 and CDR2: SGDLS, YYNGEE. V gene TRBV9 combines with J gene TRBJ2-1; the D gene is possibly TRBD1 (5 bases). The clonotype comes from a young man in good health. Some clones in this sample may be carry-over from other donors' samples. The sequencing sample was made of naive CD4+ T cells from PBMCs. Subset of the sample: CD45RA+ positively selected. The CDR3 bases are TGTGCCAGCAGCTGGGGCGCCAGCAGCTCCTACAATGAGCAGTTCTTC. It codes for CASSWGASSSYNEQFF.